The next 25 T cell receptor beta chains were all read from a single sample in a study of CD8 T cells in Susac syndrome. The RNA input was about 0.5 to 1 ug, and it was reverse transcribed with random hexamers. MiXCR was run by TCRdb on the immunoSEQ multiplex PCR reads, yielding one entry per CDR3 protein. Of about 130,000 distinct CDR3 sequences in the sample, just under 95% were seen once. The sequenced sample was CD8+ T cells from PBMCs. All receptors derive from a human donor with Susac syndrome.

The CDR3 nucleotides are TGTGCCAGCAGCGTCGGGGGCGTGAGCACTGAAGCTTTCTTT. Its translation: CASSVGGVSTEAFF. The chain joins TRBV9 to TRBJ1-1, with TRBD1 as a possible D gene (6 bases). The CDR3 loop spans 14 amino acids. V lost 2 bases and J 4 bases, leaving 12 bases between the germline ends. Germline CDR1 SGDLS, CDR2 YYNGEE.

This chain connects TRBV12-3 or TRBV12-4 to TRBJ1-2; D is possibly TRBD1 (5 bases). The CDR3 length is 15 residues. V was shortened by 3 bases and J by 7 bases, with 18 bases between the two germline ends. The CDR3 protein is CASSFSQPGDSGYTF. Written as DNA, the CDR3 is TGTGCCAGCAGTTTCTCCCAGCCGGGGGACTCTGGCTACACCTTC.

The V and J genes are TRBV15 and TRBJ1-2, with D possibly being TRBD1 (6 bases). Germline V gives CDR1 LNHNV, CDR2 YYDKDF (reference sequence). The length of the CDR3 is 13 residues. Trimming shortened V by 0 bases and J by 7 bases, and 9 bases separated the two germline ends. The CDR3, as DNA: TGTGCCACCAGCAGAGAAGGGGGTGGTGGCTACACCTTC. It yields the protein CATSREGGGGYTF.

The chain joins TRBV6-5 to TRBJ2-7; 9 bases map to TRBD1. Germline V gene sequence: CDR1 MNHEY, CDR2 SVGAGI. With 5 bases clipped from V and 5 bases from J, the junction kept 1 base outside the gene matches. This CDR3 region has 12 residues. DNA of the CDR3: TGTGCCAGCAGTCGACAGGGGGACGAGCAGTACTTC. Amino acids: CASSRQGDEQYF.

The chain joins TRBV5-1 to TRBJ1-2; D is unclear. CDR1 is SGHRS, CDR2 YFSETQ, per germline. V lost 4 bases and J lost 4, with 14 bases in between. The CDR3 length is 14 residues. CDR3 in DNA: TGCGCCAGCAGCCAGGACGCGGGAGGCTATGGCTACACCTTC. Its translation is CASSQDAGGYGYTF.

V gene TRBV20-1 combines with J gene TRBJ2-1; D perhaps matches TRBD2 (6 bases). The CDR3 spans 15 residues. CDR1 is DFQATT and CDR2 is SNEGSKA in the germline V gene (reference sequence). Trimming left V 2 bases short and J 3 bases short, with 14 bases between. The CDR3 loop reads CSARPGDGGYNEQFF. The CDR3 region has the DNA TGCAGTGCTAGACCCGGGGACGGGGGCTACAATGAGCAGTTCTTC.

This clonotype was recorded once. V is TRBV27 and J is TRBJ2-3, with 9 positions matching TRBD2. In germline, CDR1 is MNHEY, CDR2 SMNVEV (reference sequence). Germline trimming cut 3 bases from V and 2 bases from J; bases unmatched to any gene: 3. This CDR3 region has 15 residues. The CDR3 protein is CASSLIAGDTDTQYF. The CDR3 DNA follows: TGTGCCAGCAGTTTGATAGCGGGAGACACAGATACGCAGTATTTT.

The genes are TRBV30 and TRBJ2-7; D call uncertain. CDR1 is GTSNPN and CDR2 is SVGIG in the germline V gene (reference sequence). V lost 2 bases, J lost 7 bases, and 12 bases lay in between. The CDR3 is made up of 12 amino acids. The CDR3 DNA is TGTGCCTGGAGTAGTAACGGGTGGGAGCAGTACTTC. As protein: CAWSSNGWEQYF.

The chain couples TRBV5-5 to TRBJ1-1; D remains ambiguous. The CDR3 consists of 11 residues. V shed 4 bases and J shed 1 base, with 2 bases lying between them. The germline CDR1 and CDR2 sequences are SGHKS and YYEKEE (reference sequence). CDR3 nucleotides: TGTGCCAGCAGCACGAACACTGAAGCTTTCTTT. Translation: CASSTNTEAFF.

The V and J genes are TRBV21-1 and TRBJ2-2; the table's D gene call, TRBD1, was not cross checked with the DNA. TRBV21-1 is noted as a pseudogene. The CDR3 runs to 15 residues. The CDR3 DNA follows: TGTGCCAGCAGAGGGGGACAGGGGAAACGGGGGGAGCTGTTTTTT. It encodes CASRGGQGKRGELFF.

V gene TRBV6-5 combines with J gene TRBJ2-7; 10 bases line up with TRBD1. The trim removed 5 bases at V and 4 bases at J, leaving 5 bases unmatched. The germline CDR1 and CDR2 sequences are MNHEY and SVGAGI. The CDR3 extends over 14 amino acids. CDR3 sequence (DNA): TGTGCCAGCAGTCCCGGGACAGGGGTGTACGAGCAGTACTTC. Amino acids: CASSPGTGVYEQYF.

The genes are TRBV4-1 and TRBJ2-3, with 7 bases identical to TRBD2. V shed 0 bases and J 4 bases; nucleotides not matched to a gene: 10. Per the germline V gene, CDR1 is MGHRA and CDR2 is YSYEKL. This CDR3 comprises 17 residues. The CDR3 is CASSQETRLASSDTQYF. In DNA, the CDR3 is TGCGCCAGCAGCCAAGAGACGAGACTAGCTTCTTCAGATACGCAGTATTTT.

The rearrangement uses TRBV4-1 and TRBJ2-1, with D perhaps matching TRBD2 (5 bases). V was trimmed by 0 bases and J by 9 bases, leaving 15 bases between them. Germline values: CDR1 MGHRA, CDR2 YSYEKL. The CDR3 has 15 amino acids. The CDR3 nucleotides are TGCGCCAGCAGCCAAGATTTGATGATGGCGGGTGAGCAGTTCTTC. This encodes CASSQDLMMAGEQFF.

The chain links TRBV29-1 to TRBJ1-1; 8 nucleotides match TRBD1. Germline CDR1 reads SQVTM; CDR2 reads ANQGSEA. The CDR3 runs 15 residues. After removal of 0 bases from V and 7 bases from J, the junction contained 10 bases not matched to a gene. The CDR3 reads CSVEDSRQGQNEAFF. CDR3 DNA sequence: TGCAGCGTTGAAGATTCGCGACAGGGGCAAAATGAAGCTTTCTTT. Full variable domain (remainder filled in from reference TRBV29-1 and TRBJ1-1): SAVISQKPSRDICQRGTSLTIQCQVDSQVTMMFWYRQQPGQSLTLIATANQGSEATYESGFVIDKFPISRPNLTFSTLTVSNMSPEDSSIYLCSVEDSRQGQNEAFFGQGTRLTVV.

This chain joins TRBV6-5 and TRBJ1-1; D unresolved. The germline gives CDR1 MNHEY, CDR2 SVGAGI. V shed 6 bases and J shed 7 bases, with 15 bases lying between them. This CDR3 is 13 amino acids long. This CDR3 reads CASSLRHTVEAFF. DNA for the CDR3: TGTGCCAGCAGCCTACGCCACACAGTTGAAGCTTTCTTT.

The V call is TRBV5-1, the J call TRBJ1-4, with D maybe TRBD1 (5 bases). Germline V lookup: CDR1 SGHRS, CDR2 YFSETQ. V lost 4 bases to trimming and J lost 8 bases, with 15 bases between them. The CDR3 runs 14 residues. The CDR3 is CASSPSQGYEKLFF. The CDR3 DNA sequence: TGCGCCAGCAGCCCCTCTCAGGGATACGAAAAACTGTTTTTT. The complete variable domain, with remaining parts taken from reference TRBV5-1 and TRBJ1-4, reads KAGVTQTPRYLIKTRGQQVTLSCSPISGHRSVSWYQQTPGQGLQFLFEYFSETQRNKGNFPGRFSGRQFSNSRSEMNVSTLELGDSALYLCASSPSQGYEKLFFGSGTQLSVL.

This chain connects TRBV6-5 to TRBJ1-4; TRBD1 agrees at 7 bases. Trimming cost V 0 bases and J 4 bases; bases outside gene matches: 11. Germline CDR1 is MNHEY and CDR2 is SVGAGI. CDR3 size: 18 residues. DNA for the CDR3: TGTGCCAGCAGTTACTCGACTTCATCCGGGACAGATAATGAAAAACTGTTTTTT. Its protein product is CASSYSTSSGTDNEKLFF.

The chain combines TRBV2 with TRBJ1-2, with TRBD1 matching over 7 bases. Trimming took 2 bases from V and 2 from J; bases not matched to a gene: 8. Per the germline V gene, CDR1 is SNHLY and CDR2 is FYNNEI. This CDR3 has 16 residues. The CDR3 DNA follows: TGTGCCAGCAGTGAATACGGAACAGGGGCGAACTATGGCTACACCTTC. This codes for CASSEYGTGANYGYTF.

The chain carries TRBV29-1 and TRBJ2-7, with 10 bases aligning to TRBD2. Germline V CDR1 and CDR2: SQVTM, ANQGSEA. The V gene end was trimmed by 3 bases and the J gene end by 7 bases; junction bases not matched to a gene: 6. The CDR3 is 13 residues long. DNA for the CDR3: TGCAGCGTTGATCCTAGCGGGAGTTCTGAGCAGTACTTC. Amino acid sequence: CSVDPSGSSEQYF.

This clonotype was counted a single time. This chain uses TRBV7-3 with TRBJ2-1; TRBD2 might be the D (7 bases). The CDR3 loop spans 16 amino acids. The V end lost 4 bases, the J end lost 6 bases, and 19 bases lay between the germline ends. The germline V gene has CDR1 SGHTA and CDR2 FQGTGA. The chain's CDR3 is CASSSEGGTTFNEQFF. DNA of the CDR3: TGTGCCAGCAGCTCCGAGGGGGGGACTACCTTCAATGAGCAGTTCTTC.

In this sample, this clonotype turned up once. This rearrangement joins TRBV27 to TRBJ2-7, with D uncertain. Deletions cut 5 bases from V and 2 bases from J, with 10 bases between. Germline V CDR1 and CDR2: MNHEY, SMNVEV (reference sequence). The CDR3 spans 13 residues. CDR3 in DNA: TGTGCCAGCAGTACGGCCCCAGCCTACGAGCAGTACTTC. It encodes CASSTAPAYEQYF.

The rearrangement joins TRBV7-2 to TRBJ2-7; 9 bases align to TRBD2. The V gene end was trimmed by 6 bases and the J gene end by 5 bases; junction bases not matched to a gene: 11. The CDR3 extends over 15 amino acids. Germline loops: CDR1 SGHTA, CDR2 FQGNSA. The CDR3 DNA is TGTGCCAGCAGTTCCCCGAGCGGGAGGCAAGACGAGCAGTACTTC. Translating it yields CASSSPSGRQDEQYF.

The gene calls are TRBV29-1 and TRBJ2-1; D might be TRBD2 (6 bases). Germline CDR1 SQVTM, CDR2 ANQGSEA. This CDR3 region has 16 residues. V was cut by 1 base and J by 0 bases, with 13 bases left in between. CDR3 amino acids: CSVEAGTSASYNEQFF. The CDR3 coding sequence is TGCAGCGTTGAAGCTGGGACTTCGGCCTCCTACAATGAGCAGTTCTTC.

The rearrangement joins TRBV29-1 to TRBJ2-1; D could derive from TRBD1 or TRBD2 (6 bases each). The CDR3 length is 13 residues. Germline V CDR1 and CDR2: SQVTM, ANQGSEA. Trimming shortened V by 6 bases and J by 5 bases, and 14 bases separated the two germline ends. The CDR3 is CSVWGAGDNEQFF. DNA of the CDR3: TGCAGCGTGTGGGGGGCAGGAGACAATGAGCAGTTCTTC.

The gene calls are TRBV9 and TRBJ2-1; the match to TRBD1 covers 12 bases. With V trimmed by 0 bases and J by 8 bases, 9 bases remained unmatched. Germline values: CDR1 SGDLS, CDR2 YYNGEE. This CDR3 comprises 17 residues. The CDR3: CASSVELRDRGHYEQFF. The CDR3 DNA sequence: TGTGCCAGCAGCGTAGAGCTCCGGGACAGGGGGCATTATGAGCAGTTCTTC.